The 10 T cell receptor beta chains reported below all come from one sample, sequenced in a study of graft-versus-host responses after intestinal transplantation. Generated by immunoSEQ multiplex PCR, the TCRdb table keeps only in-frame clones and is missing some. The table shows 80,000 or so clones, with about 90% occurring only once. Sequenced here: PBMCs, sampled 98 days after intestinal transplantation. The receptors derive from a human patient who received an intestinal transplant, so some T cells may come from the graft donor.

The genes are TRBV15 and TRBJ1-1; D gene uncertain. There are 15 residues in the CDR3. V lost 1 base and J 8 bases, leaving 17 bases between the germline ends. The germline V gene encodes CDR1 LNHNV and CDR2 YYDKDF (reference sequence). The CDR3 spells CATSRGQAVRDEAFF. The CDR3 DNA reads TGTGCCACCAGCAGAGGGCAAGCCGTCCGTGACGAAGCTTTCTTT.

The J gene is TRBJ2-3, the V gene TRBV5-4, with 13 bases aligning to TRBD2. The length of the CDR3 is 18 residues. V was clipped by 4 bases and J by 2 bases; unmatched bases: 10. CDR1 and CDR2 from the germline V gene are SGHNT and YYREEE (reference sequence). CDR3 in amino acids: CASSGGTSGAPDTDTQYF. In DNA form, the CDR3 reads TGTGCCAGCAGCGGCGGGACTAGCGGGGCGCCCGACACAGATACGCAGTATTTT.

This chain uses TRBV9 with TRBJ1-4; D possibly corresponds to TRBD1 (6 bases). This CDR3 spans 15 amino acids. CDR1 is SGDLS, CDR2 YYNGEE, per germline. With 4 bases removed from V and 8 bases from J, the gap between germline ends came to 18 bases. CDR3 nucleotides: TGTGCCAGCAGCCAAAGAACAGGGTTAGGGGAAAAACTGTTTTTT. As protein: CASSQRTGLGEKLFF.

V is TRBV4-2 and J is TRBJ2-3, with 10 bases fitting TRBD2. V was pared by 5 bases and J by 4 bases, with 9 bases of the junction left unmatched. CDR3 length: 16 amino acids. Germline CDR1 reads LGHNA; CDR2 reads YNFKEQ. The CDR3 DNA reads as TGTGCCAGCAGCTTCCAGCGGGAGGGCCCGGCAGATACGCAGTATTTT. Protein: CASSFQREGPADTQYF.

This chain links TRBV11-1 with TRBJ1-1; perhaps TRBD1 as D (6 bases). The V and J ends lost 5 bases and 6 bases respectively, with 13 bases between them. CDR1 and CDR2 from the germline V gene are SGHAT and FQDESV (reference sequence). CDR3 length equals 13 residues. For the CDR3, the DNA is TGTGCCAGCAGCCTCCTCGGGGGCCCTGAAGCTTTCTTT. Its translation: CASSLLGGPEAFF.

This clone showed up just once. This chain uses TRBV4-3 with TRBJ1-5; perhaps TRBD1 as D (6 bases). Germline values: CDR1 LGHNA, CDR2 YSLEER. The CDR3 totals 13 residues. V was cut by 2 bases and J by 4 bases, with 6 bases left in between. DNA of the CDR3: TGCGCCAGCAGCCAAAGGGGGAATCAGCCCCAGCATTTT. Its translation is CASSQRGNQPQHF.

The rearrangement links TRBV11-1 to TRBJ2-2, with a weak D call TRBD1 (5 bases). CDR1 and CDR2 from the germline V gene are SGHAT and FQDESV (reference sequence). CDR3 length equals 14 residues. The V gene lost 4 bases and the J gene lost 3 bases, with 9 bases spanning the gap. Here the CDR3 DNA reads TGTGCCAGCAGCTATACAGGTTACACCGGGGAGCTGTTTTTT. Amino acids: CASSYTGYTGELFF.

The chain is built from TRBV7-9 and TRBJ2-6, with D possibly matching TRBD1 (6 bases). Germline V gives CDR1 SEHNR, CDR2 FQNEAQ (reference sequence). The CDR3 contains 18 residues. Trimming cost V 6 bases and J 0 bases, with 18 bases left between them. CDR3 sequence: CASRSRGASDSGANVLTF. In nucleotides, the CDR3 is TGTGCCAGCAGATCCAGGGGAGCCTCCGACTCTGGGGCCAACGTCCTGACTTTC.

The chain has TRBV5-1 and TRBJ2-1; D might be TRBD1 (6 bases). V lost 2 bases and J lost 4, with 10 bases in between. In germline, CDR1 is SGHRS, CDR2 YFSETQ. The CDR3 covers 14 residues. CDR3 DNA: TGCGCCAGCAGCTTAGGGGACACTTACAATGAGCAGTTCTTC. Translation gives CASSLGDTYNEQFF.

The chain is built from TRBV5-6 and TRBJ2-5; TRBD1 agrees at 9 bases. The V gene end was trimmed by 4 bases and the J gene end by 5 bases; junction bases not matched to a gene: 9. Germline values: CDR1 SGHDT, CDR2 YYEEEE. The CDR3 contains 15 residues. CDR3 protein: CASSPETGGRETQYF. Here the CDR3 DNA reads TGTGCCAGCAGCCCAGAGACAGGGGGTCGGGAGACCCAGTACTTC.